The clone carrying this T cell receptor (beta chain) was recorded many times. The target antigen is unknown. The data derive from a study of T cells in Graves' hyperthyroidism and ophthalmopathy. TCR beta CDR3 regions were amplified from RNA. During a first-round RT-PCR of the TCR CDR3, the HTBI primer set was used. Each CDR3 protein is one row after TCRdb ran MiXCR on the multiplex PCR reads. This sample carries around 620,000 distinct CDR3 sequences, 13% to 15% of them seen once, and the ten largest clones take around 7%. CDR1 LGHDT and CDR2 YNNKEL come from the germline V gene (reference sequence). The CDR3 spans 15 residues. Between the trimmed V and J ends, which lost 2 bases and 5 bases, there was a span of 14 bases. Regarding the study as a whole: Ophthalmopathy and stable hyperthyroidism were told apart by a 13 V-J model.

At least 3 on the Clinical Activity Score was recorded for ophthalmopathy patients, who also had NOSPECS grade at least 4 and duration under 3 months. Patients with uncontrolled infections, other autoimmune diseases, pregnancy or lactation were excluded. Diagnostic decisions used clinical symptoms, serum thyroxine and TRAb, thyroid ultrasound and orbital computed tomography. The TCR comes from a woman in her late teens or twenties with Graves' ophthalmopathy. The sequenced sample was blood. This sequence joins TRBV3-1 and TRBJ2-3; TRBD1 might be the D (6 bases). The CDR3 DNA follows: TGTGCCAGCAGCCAAATCGGAGCAGGGGTAGATACGCAGTATTTT. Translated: CASSQIGAGVDTQYF.